This record covers a single TCR beta chain. The antigen remains unidentified. The source of the sample is a study of T cell responses to AZD1222 COVID-19 vaccine. Study-wide points: The sample set comprised mostly white British donors with more females, and clonal diversity was possibly underestimated. Two AZD1222 administrations were followed by greater Spike-specific TCR breadth and depth.

This CDR3 has 12 residues. Germline values: CDR1 MNHEY, CDR2 SVGEGT. Deletions cut 2 bases from V and 2 bases from J, with 3 bases between. The repertoire was sequenced with immunoSEQ multiplex PCR; TCRdb's copy has only in-frame clones and lacks some. The profile shows more than 100,000 clones, about 93% of them singletons. The source is an adult who received the AZD1222 COVID-19 vaccine. The rearrangement links TRBV6-2 or TRBV6-3 to TRBJ2-5; D uncertain. The specimen was peripheral blood, collected 28 days after the second AZD1222 dose. The CDR3 loop reads CASSYRQETQYF. CDR3 in DNA: TGTGCCAGCAGTTACAGACAAGAGACCCAGTACTTC.